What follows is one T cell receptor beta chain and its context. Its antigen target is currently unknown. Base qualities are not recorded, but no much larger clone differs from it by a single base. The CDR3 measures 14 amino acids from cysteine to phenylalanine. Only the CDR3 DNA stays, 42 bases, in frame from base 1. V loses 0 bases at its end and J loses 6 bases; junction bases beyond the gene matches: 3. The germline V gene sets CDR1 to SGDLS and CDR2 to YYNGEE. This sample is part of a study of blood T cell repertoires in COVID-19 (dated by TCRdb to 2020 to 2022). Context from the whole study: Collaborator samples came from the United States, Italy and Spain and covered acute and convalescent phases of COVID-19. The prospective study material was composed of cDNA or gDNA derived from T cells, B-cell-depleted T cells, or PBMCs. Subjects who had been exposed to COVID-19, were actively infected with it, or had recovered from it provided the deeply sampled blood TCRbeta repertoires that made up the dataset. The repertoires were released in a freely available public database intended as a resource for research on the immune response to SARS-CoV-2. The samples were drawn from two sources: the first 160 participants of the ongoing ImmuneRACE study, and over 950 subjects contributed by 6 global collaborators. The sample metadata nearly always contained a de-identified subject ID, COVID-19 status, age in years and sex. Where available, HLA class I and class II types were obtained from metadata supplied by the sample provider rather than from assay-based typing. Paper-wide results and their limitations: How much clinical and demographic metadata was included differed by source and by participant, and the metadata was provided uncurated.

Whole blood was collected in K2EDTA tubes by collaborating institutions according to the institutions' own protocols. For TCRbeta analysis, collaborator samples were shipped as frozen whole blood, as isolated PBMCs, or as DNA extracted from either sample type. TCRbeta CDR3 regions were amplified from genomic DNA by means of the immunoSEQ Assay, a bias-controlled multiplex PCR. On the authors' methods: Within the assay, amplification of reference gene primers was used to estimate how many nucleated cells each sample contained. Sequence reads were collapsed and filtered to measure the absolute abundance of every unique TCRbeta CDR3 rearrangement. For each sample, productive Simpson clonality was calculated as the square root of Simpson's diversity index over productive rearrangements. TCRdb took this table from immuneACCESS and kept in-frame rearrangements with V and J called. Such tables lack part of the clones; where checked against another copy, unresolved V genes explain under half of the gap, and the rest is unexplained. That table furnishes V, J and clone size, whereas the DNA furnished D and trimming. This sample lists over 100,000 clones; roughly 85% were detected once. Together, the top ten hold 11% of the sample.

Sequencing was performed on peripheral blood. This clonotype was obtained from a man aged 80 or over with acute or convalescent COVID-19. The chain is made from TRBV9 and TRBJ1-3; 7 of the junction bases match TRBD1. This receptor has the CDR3 CASSVVGQSNTIYF. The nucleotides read TGTGCCAGCAGCGTAGTGGGACAGTCAAACACCATATATTTT.